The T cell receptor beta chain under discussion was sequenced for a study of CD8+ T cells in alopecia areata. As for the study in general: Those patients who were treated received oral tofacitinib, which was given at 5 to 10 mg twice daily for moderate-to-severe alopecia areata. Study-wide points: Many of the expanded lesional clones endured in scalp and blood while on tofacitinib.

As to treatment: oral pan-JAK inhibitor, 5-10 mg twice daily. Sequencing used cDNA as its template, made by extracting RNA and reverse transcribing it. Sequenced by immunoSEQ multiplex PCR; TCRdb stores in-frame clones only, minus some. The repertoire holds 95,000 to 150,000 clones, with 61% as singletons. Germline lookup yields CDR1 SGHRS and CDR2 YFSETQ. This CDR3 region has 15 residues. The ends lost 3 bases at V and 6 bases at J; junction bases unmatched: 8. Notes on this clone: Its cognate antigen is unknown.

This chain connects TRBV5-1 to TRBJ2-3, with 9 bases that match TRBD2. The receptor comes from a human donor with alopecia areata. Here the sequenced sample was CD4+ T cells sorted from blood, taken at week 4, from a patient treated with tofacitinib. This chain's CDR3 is CASSSGVAGVDTQYF. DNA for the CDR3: TGCGCCAGCAGCTCGGGAGTAGCGGGGGTGGATACGCAGTATTTT.